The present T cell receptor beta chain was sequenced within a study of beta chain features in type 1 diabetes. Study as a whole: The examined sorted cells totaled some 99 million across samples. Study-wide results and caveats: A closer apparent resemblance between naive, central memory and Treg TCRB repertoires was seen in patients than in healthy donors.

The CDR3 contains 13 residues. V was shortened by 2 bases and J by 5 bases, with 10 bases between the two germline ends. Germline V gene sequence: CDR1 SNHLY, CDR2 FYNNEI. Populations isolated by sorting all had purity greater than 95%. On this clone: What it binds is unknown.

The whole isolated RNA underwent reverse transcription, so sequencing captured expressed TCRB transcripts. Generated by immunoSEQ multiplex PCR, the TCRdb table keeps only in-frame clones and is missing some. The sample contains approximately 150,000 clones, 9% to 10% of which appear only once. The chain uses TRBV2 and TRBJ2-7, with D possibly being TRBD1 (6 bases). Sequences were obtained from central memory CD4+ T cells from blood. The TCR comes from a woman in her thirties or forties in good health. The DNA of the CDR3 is TGTGCCAGCAGTGAACGTGGGGGCGACGAGCAGTACTTC. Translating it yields CASSERGGDEQYF.